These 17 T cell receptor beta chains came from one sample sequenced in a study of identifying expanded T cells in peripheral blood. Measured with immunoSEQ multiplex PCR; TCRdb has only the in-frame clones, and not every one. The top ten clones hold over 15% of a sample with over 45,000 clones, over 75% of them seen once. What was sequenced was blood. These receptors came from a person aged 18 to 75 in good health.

The chain's CDR3 is CASSMGRENTGELFF. The DNA for the CDR3 is TGTGCCAGTAGTATGGGGAGGGAGAACACCGGGGAGCTGTTTTTT. The chain joins TRBV19 to TRBJ2-2, with TRBD2 matching 7 bases. V lost 3 bases to trimming and J lost 1 base; unmatched junction nucleotides: 2. Germline CDR1 and CDR2: LNHDA and SQIVND (reference sequence). This CDR3 is built from 15 residues.

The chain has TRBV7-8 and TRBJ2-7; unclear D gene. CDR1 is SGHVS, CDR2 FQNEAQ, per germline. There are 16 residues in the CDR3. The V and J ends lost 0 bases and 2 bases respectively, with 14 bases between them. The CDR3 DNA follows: TGTGCCAGCAGCTTAGCGGGAACAACAGTACCCTACGAGCAGTACTTC. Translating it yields CASSLAGTTVPYEQYF.

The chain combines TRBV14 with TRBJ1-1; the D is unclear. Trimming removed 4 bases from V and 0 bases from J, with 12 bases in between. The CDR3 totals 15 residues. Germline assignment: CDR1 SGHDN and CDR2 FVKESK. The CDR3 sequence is CASSRNRGMNTEAFF. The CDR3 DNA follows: TGTGCCAGCAGCCGAAACCGTGGTATGAACACTGAAGCTTTCTTT.

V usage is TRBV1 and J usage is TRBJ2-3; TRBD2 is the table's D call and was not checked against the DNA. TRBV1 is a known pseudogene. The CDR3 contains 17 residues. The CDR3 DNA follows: TGCACCAGCAGCCAACAAGCGGGAGATAACAGCACAGATACGCAGTATTTT. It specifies CTSSQQAGDNSTDTQYF.

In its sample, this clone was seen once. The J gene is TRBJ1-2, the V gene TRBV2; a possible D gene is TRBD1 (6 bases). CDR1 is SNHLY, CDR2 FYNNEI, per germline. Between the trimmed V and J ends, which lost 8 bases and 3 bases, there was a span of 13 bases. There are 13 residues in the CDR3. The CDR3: CASAPPGDYGYTF. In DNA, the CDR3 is TGTGCCAGCGCCCCCCCAGGGGACTATGGCTACACCTTC. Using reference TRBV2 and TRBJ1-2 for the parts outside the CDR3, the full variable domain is EPEVTQTPSHQVTQMGQEVILRCVPISNHLYFYWYRQILGQKVEFLVSFYNNEISEKSEIFDDQFSVERPDGSNFTLKIRSTKLEDSAMYFCASAPPGDYGYTFGSGTRLTVV.

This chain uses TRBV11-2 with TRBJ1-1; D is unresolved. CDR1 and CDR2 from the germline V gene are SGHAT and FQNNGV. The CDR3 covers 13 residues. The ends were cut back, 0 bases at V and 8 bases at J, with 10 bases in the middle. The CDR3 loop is CASSLDLVQEAFF. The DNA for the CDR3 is TGTGCCAGCAGCTTAGATCTCGTCCAGGAAGCTTTCTTT. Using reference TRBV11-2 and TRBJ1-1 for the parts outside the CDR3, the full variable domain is EAGVAQSPRYKIIEKRQSVAFWCNPISGHATLYWYQQILGQGPKLLIQFQNNGVVDDSQLPKDRFSAERLKGVDSTLKIQPAKLEDSAVYLCASSLDLVQEAFFGQGTRLTVV.

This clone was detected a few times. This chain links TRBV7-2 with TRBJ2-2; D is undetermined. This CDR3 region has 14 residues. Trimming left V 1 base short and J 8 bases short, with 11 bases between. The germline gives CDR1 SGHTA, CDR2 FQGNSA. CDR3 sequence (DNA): TGTGCCAGCAGCTTAGTCTGGGCCCGAGGGGAGCTGTTTTTT. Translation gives CASSLVWARGELFF.

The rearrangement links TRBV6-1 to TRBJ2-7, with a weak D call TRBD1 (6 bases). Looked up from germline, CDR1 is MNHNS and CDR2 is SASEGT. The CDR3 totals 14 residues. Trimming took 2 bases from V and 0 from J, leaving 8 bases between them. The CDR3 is CASSERGTSYEQYF. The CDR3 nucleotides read TGTGCCAGCAGTGAAAGGGGGACCTCCTACGAGCAGTACTTC.

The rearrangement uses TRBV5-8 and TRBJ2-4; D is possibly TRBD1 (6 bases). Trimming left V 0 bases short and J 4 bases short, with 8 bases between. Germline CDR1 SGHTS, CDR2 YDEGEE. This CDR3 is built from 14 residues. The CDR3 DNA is TGTGCCAGCAGCTTGGGACAGGTTAAAAACATTCAGTACTTC. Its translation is CASSLGQVKNIQYF.

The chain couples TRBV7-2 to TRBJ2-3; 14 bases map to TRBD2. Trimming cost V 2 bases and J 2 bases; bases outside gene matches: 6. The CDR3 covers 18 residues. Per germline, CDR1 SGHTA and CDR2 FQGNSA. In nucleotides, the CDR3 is TGTGCCAGCAGCTTACTCCGGACTAGCGGGGGGTCCACAGATACGCAGTATTTT. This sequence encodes CASSLLRTSGGSTDTQYF.

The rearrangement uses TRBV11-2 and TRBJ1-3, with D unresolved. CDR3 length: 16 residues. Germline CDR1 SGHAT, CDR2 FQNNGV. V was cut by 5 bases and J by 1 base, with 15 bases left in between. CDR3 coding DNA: TGTGCCAGCAGCCCGATGGGCCCGGAATCTGGAAACACCATATATTTT. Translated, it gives CASSPMGPESGNTIYF.

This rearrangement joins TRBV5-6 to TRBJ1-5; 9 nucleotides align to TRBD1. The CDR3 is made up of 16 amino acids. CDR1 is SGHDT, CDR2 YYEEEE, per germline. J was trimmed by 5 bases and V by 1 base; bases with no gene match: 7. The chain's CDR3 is CASSLRTGDPYQPQHF. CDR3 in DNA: TGTGCCAGCAGCTTGCGGACAGGGGACCCTTATCAGCCCCAGCATTTT. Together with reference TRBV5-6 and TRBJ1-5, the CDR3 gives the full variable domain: DAGVTQSPTHLIKTRGQQVTLRCSPKSGHDTVSWYQQALGQGPQFIFQYYEEEERQRGNFPDRFSGHQFPNYSSELNVNALLLGDSALYLCASSLRTGDPYQPQHFGDGTRLSIL.

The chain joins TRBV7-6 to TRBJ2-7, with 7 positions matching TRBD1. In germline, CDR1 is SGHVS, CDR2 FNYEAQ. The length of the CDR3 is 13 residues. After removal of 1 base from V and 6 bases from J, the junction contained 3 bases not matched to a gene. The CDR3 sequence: CASSLVRGREQYF. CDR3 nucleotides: TGTGCCAGCAGCTTAGTGAGGGGGCGCGAGCAGTACTTC. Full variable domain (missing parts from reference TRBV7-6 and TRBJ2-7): GAGVSQSPRYKVTKRGQDVALRCDPISGHVSLYWYRQALGQGPEFLTYFNYEAQQDKSGLPNDRFSAERPEGSISTLTIQRTEQRDSAMYRCASSLVRGREQYFGPGTRLTVT.

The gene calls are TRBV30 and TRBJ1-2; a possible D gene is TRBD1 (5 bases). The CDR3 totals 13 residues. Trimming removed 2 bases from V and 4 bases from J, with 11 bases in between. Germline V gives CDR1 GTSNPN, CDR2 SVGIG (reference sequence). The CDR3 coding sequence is TGTGCCTGGAGTCTTCGGGGGGTCTATGGCTACACCTTC. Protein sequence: CAWSLRGVYGYTF.

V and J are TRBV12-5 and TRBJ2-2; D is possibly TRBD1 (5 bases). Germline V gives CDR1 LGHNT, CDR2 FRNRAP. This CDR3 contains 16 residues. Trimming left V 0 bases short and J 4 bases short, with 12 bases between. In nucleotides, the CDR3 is TGTGCTAGTGGTTTGGTCTTGGGGCCGGTCACCGGGGAGCTGTTTTTT. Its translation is CASGLVLGPVTGELFF.

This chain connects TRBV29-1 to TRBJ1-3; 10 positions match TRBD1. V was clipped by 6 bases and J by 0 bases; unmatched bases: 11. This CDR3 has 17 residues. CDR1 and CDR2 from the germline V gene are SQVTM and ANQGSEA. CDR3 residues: CSVRDRGPSLSGNTIYF. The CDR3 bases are TGCAGCGTCCGAGACAGGGGGCCATCCCTCTCTGGAAACACCATATATTTT.

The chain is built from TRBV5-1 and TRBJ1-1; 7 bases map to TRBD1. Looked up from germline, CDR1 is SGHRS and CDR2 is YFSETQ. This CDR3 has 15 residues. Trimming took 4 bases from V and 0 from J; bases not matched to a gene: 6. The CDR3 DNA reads TGCGCCAGCAGCCCTGGGACAGCTTTGAACACTGAAGCTTTCTTT. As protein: CASSPGTALNTEAFF.